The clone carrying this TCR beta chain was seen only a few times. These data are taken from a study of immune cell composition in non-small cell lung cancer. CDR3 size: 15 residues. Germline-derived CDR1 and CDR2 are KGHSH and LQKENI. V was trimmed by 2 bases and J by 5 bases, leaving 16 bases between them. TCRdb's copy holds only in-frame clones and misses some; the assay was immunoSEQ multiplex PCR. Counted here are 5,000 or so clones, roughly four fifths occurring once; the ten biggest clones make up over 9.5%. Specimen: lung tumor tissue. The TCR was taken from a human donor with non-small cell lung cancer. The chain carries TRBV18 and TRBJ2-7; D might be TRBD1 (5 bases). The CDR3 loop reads CASSPRAAGYHEQYF. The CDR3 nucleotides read TGTGCCAGCTCACCAAGGGCTGCAGGGTACCACGAGCAGTACTTC.